The clone carrying this TCR beta chain was detected a few times. V trimming: 5 bases; J trimming: 1 base; junction bases outside the gene matches: 8. This CDR3 region has 15 residues. Germline CDR1 reads DFQATT; CDR2 reads SNEGSKA (reference sequence). Blood CD8+ and CD4+ T cells underwent high-throughput TCR beta sequencing. Patients with stable or active relapsing-remitting disease, all of them treatment-naive, made up the multiple sclerosis controls. Bulk CD8+ and CD4+ cells came from magnetic negative isolation; CD8+ TEMRA by FACS. cDNA came from about 0.5 to 1 ug RNA primed by random hexamers. An immunoSEQ multiplex PCR amplified TCR beta CDR3 over 54 Vbeta and 13 Jbeta. TCRdb used MiXCR to reprocess the immunoSEQ multiplex PCR reads, holding one entry per CDR3 protein. Of 100,000 to 150,000 distinct CDR3 sequences listed, over 85% are singletons. These data originate in a study of CD8 T cells in Susac syndrome.

The gene calls are TRBV20-1 and TRBJ2-1, with 7 positions matching TRBD2. This clonotype was sampled from a human donor with multiple sclerosis. The sequenced material came from CD8+ T cells from PBMCs. The DNA for the CDR3 is TGCAGTGCTCGACGGGCGGGAGAGTCCTACAATGAGCAGTTCTTC. Protein: CSARRAGESYNEQFF.